A selection of T cell receptor beta chains follows, all from one sample in a study of graft-versus-host responses after intestinal transplantation. These receptors have no identified antigens. Here immunoSEQ multiplex PCR was the method, and the copy in TCRdb shows in-frame clones only, minus some. The data contain 99,000 or so clones, 80% to 95% of them seen just once; the ten biggest clones take up about 0.073%. Source: unstimulated CD8+ T cells sorted from spleen or lymph node cells, taken before transplant. Receptors originate from a human donor who was the organ donor for an intestinal transplant. The CDR3 runs from the conserved cysteine through the conserved F or W. The D gene is left open where the match is weak. Clone sizes are given selectively: once, few, many, or a class where the clone is expanded.

NA	TRBV11-2	TRBJ2-5	NA	14	CASSPRGIQETQYF	TGTGCCAGCAGCCCCCGGGGGATTCAAGAGACCCAGTACTTC
NA	TRBV9	TRBJ2-5	TRBD2	16	CASSVGLAGMQETQYF	TGTGCCAGCAGCGTTGGACTAGCGGGGATGCAAGAGACCCAGTACTTC
once	TRBV9	TRBJ1-2	NA	14	CASSADTSNYGYTF	TGTGCCAGCAGCGCAGACACCAGTAACTATGGCTACACCTTC
NA	TRBV10-2	TRBJ2-1	NA	14	CAIHSGTGESEQFF	TGCGCCATCCACTCCGGGACGGGGGAGAGTGAGCAGTTCTTC
NA	TRBV19	TRBJ2-3	NA	16	CASSPPWPTSTDTQYF	TGTGCCAGTAGTCCCCCCTGGCCGACTAGCACAGATACGCAGTATTTT
NA	TRBV4-1	TRBJ2-7	TRBD1	16	CASSQSQGASTYEQYF	TGCGCCAGCAGCCAATCACAGGGGGCTAGCACCTACGAGCAGTACTTC
NA	TRBV28	TRBJ2-7	NA	12	CASSLVPGEQYF	TGTGCCAGCAGCCTAGTCCCTGGGGAGCAGTACTTC
NA	TRBV6-6	TRBJ1-6	NA	15	CATPTEGSYNSPLHF	TGTGCCACCCCGACAGAAGGAAGCTATAATTCACCCCTCCACTTT
few	TRBV6-5	TRBJ2-7	NA	14	CASSLGTGSYEQYF	TGTGCCAGCAGTTTAGGTACAGGGTCCTACGAGCAGTACTTC
NA	TRBV5-4	TRBJ1-1	TRBD1	18	CASSTDGTGGGWNTEAFF	TGTGCCAGCAGCACCGACGGGACAGGGGGCGGTTGGAACACTGAAGCTTTCTTT
NA	TRBV7-7	TRBJ2-1	TRBD2	15	CASSLAAGATDEQFF	TGTGCCAGCAGCTTAGCAGCGGGGGCAACCGATGAGCAGTTCTTC
NA	TRBV11-2	TRBJ2-3	NA	13	CASSLIARDTQYF	TGTGCCAGCAGCTTGATCGCCCGGGATACGCAGTATTTT
NA	TRBV6-4	TRBJ2-1	TRBD2	15	CASSEGLAPYNEQFF	TGTGCCAGCAGTGAGGGACTAGCGCCTTACAATGAGCAGTTCTTC
NA	TRBV4-1	TRBJ1-2	NA	14	CASSPGRGDYGYTF	TGCGCCAGCAGCCCCGGCAGGGGAGATTATGGCTACACCTTC
NA	TRBV28	TRBJ2-1	NA	14	CASKSGISYNEQFF	TGTGCCAGCAAGTCGGGGATCTCCTACAATGAGCAGTTCTTC
NA	TRBV7-9	TRBJ1-1	NA	13	CASRPDSSTEAFF	TGTGCCAGCAGACCTGACAGTAGCACTGAAGCTTTCTTT
NA	TRBV10-1	TRBJ2-1	NA	17	CASSELIRFKRDNEQFF	TGCGCCAGCAGTGAACTTATCCGCTTTAAGAGGGACAATGAGCAGTTCTTC
NA	TRBV2	TRBJ2-7	TRBD1	16	CASRSRPGQAPLEQYF	TGTGCCAGCAGATCCCGTCCGGGACAGGCCCCTCTCGAGCAGTACTTC
NA	TRBV10-2	TRBJ2-7	TRBD1	13	CASSDGTVHEQYF	TGCGCCAGCAGTGATGGGACAGTCCACGAGCAGTACTTC
NA	TRBV27	TRBJ1-4	NA	13	CASMEIGSEKLFF	TGTGCCAGCATGGAGATTGGGTCAGAAAAACTGTTTTTT
NA	TRBV4-1	TRBJ2-2	NA	16	CASSQVPGRNTGELFF	TGCGCCAGCAGCCAAGTGCCCGGGAGGAACACCGGGGAGCTGTTTTTT
NA	TRBV7-3	TRBJ2-1	NA	13	CASSFSGNNEQFF	TGTGCCAGCAGCTTTTCAGGGAACAATGAGCAGTTCTTC
NA	TRBV6-1	TRBJ2-4	NA	15	CASSEFVTNQNIQYF	TGTGCCAGCAGTGAATTCGTGACAAACCAAAACATTCAGTACTTC
NA	TRBV29-1	TRBJ2-1	NA	11	CSVDLAREQFF	TGCAGCGTTGATCTGGCACGAGAGCAGTTCTTC
NA	TRBV5-1	TRBJ1-2	NA	18	CASSLFVSPYRLSYGYTF	TGCGCCAGCAGCTTGTTCGTCTCCCCCTACCGCCTCTCTTATGGCTACACCTTC
NA	TRBV4-1	TRBJ1-2	TRBD1	14	CASSQAPGQSGYTF	TGCGCCAGCAGCCAAGCGCCGGGACAGAGTGGCTACACCTTC